These 28 T cell receptor beta chains share one sample of origin, sequenced in a study of blood T cell repertoires in COVID-19 (dated by TCRdb to the early 2020s). Libraries came from the immunoSEQ multiplex PCR assay. Held by TCRdb, this immuneACCESS table contains in-frame sequences only and omits some clones. Under half of the omission traces to an unresolved V gene where checked; the cause of the rest is unknown. Within this sample are 150,000 to 200,000 clones, with around 80% of them counted one time only. Under 15% of the sample comes from the top ten. The source material was PBMCs or T cells enriched from blood (not recorded which). The source is a woman aged 55-70 years who had recovered from COVID-19.

The V call is TRBV20-1, the J call TRBJ1-1; TRBD1 might be the D (5 bases). The CDR3 consists of 11 residues. Germline V gene sequence: CDR1 DFQATT, CDR2 SNEGSKA (reference sequence). Trimming took 1 base from V and 8 from J, leaving 8 bases between them. For the CDR3, the DNA is TGCAGTGCTAGAGCGGGGGACGAAGCTTTCTTT. Amino acid sequence: CSARAGDEAFF.

V and J are TRBV2 and TRBJ2-5; possible D gene TRBD2, 6 bases. V lost 8 bases, J lost 7 bases, and 11 bases lay in between. This CDR3 has 11 residues. In germline, CDR1 is SNHLY, CDR2 FYNNEI. This CDR3 is CASGTSGTQYF. CDR3 in DNA: TGTGCCAGCGGGACTTCAGGGACCCAGTACTTC. Full variable domain (rest looked up from reference TRBV2 and TRBJ2-5): EPEVTQTPSHQVTQMGQEVILRCVPISNHLYFYWYRQILGQKVEFLVSFYNNEISEKSEIFDDQFSVERPDGSNFTLKIRSTKLEDSAMYFCASGTSGTQYFGPGTRLLVL.

The chain links TRBV11-2 to TRBJ2-3, with a weak D call TRBD2 (5 bases). The germline gives CDR1 SGHAT, CDR2 FQNNGV. Trimming cost V 1 base and J 4 bases, with 9 bases left between them. The CDR3 totals 14 residues. Here the CDR3 DNA reads TGTGCCAGCAGCTTAGTCCGAGCGGCAGATACGCAGTATTTT. Translated: CASSLVRAADTQYF.

This chain connects TRBV5-1 to TRBJ2-1; 15 positions match TRBD2. This CDR3 contains 17 residues. The germline V gene has CDR1 SGHRS and CDR2 YFSETQ. With 6 bases clipped from V and 0 bases from J, the junction kept 4 bases outside the gene matches. The CDR3 coding sequence is TGCGCCAGCACGTGGGGACTAGCGGGGGGCTCCTACAATGAGCAGTTCTTC. The encoded protein is CASTWGLAGGSYNEQFF.

V is TRBV24-1 and J is TRBJ1-2; D remains ambiguous. The CDR3 loop spans 12 amino acids. Trimming pared 2 bases from V and 8 bases from J, leaving 8 bases between. Germline CDR1 reads KGHDR; CDR2 reads SFDVKD. The CDR3 is CATSDWTRGYTF. As DNA, the CDR3 is TGTGCCACCAGTGATTGGACTAGGGGCTACACCTTC.

V and J are TRBV30 and TRBJ2-3, with TRBD2 matching 8 bases. V shed 0 bases, J shed 3 bases, and the junction held 5 bases outside the gene matches. Germline assignment: CDR1 GTSNPN and CDR2 SVGIG (reference sequence). This CDR3 has 15 amino acids. CDR3 region: CAWSVWAGGTDTQYF. CDR3 sequence (DNA): TGTGCCTGGAGTGTATGGGCGGGGGGAACAGATACGCAGTATTTT.

V usage is TRBV4-1 and J usage is TRBJ1-2; the D is unclear. Germline V gene data show CDR1 as MGHRA and CDR2 as YSYEKL. The CDR3 is 15 amino acids. Trimming left V 6 bases short and J 6 bases short, with 20 bases between. The CDR3 region has the DNA TGCGCCAGCAGTCCAAGATGGGAGGGCTCAGATGGCTACACCTTC. Translated, it gives CASSPRWEGSDGYTF.

This clone was detected only a few times. This CDR3 is CASSPPGGTSSGNTIYF. CDR3 coding DNA: TGTGCCAGCAGTCCCCCAGGGGGTACCTCCTCTGGAAACACCATATATTTT. The V and J genes are TRBV2 and TRBJ1-3; the match to TRBD1 covers 7 bases. The CDR3 loop spans 17 amino acids. From germline, CDR1 is SNHLY and CDR2 FYNNEI. Unmatched junction bases numbered 10, after V lost 5 bases and J lost 0 bases.

The chain is built from TRBV2 and TRBJ1-3; D may be TRBD1 (5 bases). V lost 3 bases, J lost 8 bases, and 17 bases lay in between. This CDR3 spans 15 amino acids. Germline V CDR1 and CDR2: SNHLY, FYNNEI. DNA for the CDR3: TGTGCCAGCAGTGAGGAGAGTAGGGGTTGGGACACCATATATTTT. Translation gives CASSEESRGWDTIYF. Using reference TRBV2 and TRBJ1-3 for the parts outside the CDR3, the full variable domain is EPEVTQTPSHQVTQMGQEVILRCVPISNHLYFYWYRQILGQKVEFLVSFYNNEISEKSEIFDDQFSVERPDGSNFTLKIRSTKLEDSAMYFCASSEESRGWDTIYFGEGSWLTVV.

This clone has just a few counts. The V gene is TRBV9, the J gene TRBJ2-1; D gene ambiguous. Trimming took 0 bases from V and 0 from J, leaving 10 bases between them. This CDR3 region has 16 residues. Germline loops: CDR1 SGDLS, CDR2 YYNGEE. CDR3 DNA sequence: TGTGCCAGCAGCGTAGACCCTAGGAGCTCCTACAATGAGCAGTTCTTC. The encoded protein is CASSVDPRSSYNEQFF.

This clone was detected only a few times. V usage is TRBV2 and J usage is TRBJ2-1; no clear D gene. Trimming shortened V by 2 bases and J by 8 bases, and 7 bases separated the two germline ends. This CDR3 region has 12 residues. Germline CDR1 reads SNHLY; CDR2 reads FYNNEI. Written as DNA, the CDR3 is TGTGCCAGCAGTGAACAGGCTTATGAGCAGTTCTTC. This codes for CASSEQAYEQFF.

The chain links TRBV9 to TRBJ1-1; TRBD1 aligns across 7 bases. Trimming cost V 0 bases and J 5 bases; bases outside gene matches: 7. This CDR3 spans 15 amino acids. Germline V gene sequence: CDR1 SGDLS, CDR2 YYNGEE. In DNA, the CDR3 is TGTGCCAGCAGCGTAGGGGGTAGGGGGCAGACTGAAGCTTTCTTT. Residues: CASSVGGRGQTEAFF.

The chain joins TRBV5-1 to TRBJ1-1; D not resolved. V lost 0 bases and J lost 0, with 6 bases in between. Germline lookup yields CDR1 SGHRS and CDR2 YFSETQ. This CDR3 spans 14 amino acids. The CDR3: CASSLGGVNTEAFF. CDR3 coding DNA: TGCGCCAGCAGCTTGGGCGGCGTGAACACTGAAGCTTTCTTT.

The chain has TRBV7-6 and TRBJ1-2, with D perhaps matching TRBD1 (6 bases). V shed 1 base and J shed 10 bases, with 7 bases lying between them. The germline gives CDR1 SGHVS, CDR2 FNYEAQ. The CDR3 is 11 residues long. The CDR3 is CASSLGQDYTF. CDR3 DNA sequence: TGTGCCAGCAGCTTAGGACAGGACTACACCTTC.

The chain uses TRBV6-6 and TRBJ2-7, with 8 nucleotides matching TRBD2. Germline CDR1 reads MNHNY; CDR2 reads SVGAGI (reference sequence). Trimming cost V 6 bases and J 2 bases; bases outside gene matches: 12. The CDR3 loop spans 16 amino acids. The CDR3 DNA reads TGTGCCAGCAGCTTCTCCCCAGCTAGCGGGCCCTACGAGCAGTACTTC. Its translation is CASSFSPASGPYEQYF.

The DNA of the CDR3 is TGTGCCAGTAGCTCCGGGACAGGGACCTACGAGCAGTACTTC. This translates into CASSSGTGTYEQYF. The rearrangement joins TRBV19 to TRBJ2-7; the match to TRBD1 covers 9 bases. V shed 6 bases, J shed 2 bases, and the junction held 5 bases outside the gene matches. From germline, CDR1 is LNHDA and CDR2 SQIVND (reference sequence). CDR3 length: 14 residues.

The chain links TRBV5-4 to TRBJ1-1; D perhaps matches TRBD1 (5 bases). V was shortened by 1 base and J by 5 bases, with 15 bases between the two germline ends. This CDR3 is built from 15 residues. Germline CDR1 is SGHNT and CDR2 is YYREEE (reference sequence). DNA for the CDR3: TGTGCCAGCAGCTTGTATCCAGGCGGGGGGACTGAAGCTTTCTTT. Its protein is CASSLYPGGGTEAFF.

The chain uses TRBV5-1 and TRBJ2-7; D is unresolved. The CDR3 loop spans 13 amino acids. V lost 4 bases and J lost 3, with 11 bases in between. Per germline, CDR1 SGHRS and CDR2 YFSETQ. CDR3 nucleotide sequence: TGCGCCAGCAGCCCTGGCCTGATCTACGAGCAGTACTTC. This translates into CASSPGLIYEQYF.

This clone has a single count. The genes are TRBV5-1 and TRBJ1-2; 10 bases are shared with TRBD1. This CDR3 has 15 amino acids. The germline gives CDR1 SGHRS, CDR2 YFSETQ. V trimming: 2 bases; J trimming: 6 bases; junction bases outside the gene matches: 7. CDR3: CASSLNGQGGDGYTF. The CDR3 region has the DNA TGCGCCAGCAGCTTAAACGGACAGGGGGGAGATGGCTACACCTTC. Together with reference TRBV5-1 and TRBJ1-2, the CDR3 gives the full variable domain: KAGVTQTPRYLIKTRGQQVTLSCSPISGHRSVSWYQQTPGQGLQFLFEYFSETQRNKGNFPGRFSGRQFSNSRSEMNVSTLELGDSALYLCASSLNGQGGDGYTFGSGTRLTVV.

The V and J genes are TRBV2 and TRBJ1-2; no definite D call. CDR1 is SNHLY, CDR2 FYNNEI, per germline. CDR3 size: 13 residues. V was clipped by 3 bases and J by 8 bases, with 13 bases between them. This chain's CDR3 is CASSEVASWGYTF. Written as DNA, the CDR3 is TGTGCCAGCAGTGAGGTTGCGTCGTGGGGCTACACCTTC.

This clone has ten or more counts. The chain carries TRBV18 and TRBJ2-7; 8 positions agree with TRBD1. The CDR3 has 14 amino acids. Trimming cost V 4 bases and J 7 bases; bases outside gene matches: 9. The germline V gene encodes CDR1 KGHSH and CDR2 LQKENI. The CDR3: CASSRTGQGVEQYF. Written as DNA, the CDR3 is TGTGCCAGCTCACGAACAGGACAGGGCGTTGAGCAGTACTTC. Full variable domain (rest looked up from reference TRBV18 and TRBJ2-7): NAGVMQNPRHLVRRRGQEARLRCSPMKGHSHVYWYRQLPEEGLKFMVYLQKENIIDESGMPKERFSAEFPKEGPSILRIQQVVRGDSAAYFCASSRTGQGVEQYFGPGTRLTVT.

The rearrangement joins TRBV5-1 to TRBJ1-1; D unclear. The ends were cut back, 4 bases at V and 2 bases at J, with 18 bases in the middle. CDR3 length equals 16 residues. CDR1 is SGHRS and CDR2 is YFSETQ in the germline V gene. CDR3 protein: CASSPGAEGVNTEAFF. The CDR3 DNA follows: TGCGCCAGCAGCCCGGGTGCCGAAGGAGTCAACACTGAAGCTTTCTTT.

The gene calls are TRBV4-1 and TRBJ2-7; no firm D call. The germline V gene has CDR1 MGHRA and CDR2 YSYEKL. Trimming took 1 base from V and 6 from J, leaving 10 bases between them. The CDR3 covers 13 residues. DNA for the CDR3: TGCGCCAGCAGCCAAGGCTACGAGTTCGAGCAGTACTTC. Translating gives CASSQGYEFEQYF.

The chain combines TRBV5-4 with TRBJ2-2; D gene uncertain. Germline V gene lookup returns CDR1 SGHNT and CDR2 YYREEE (reference sequence). V dropped 6 bases and J dropped 5 bases, with 17 bases sitting between them. The CDR3 consists of 15 residues. As DNA, the CDR3 is TGTGCCAGCACCGATAACAGAGACCGAACCGGGGAGCTGTTTTTT. Its translation: CASTDNRDRTGELFF.

V is TRBV6-5 and J is TRBJ1-1; TRBD1 might be the D (5 bases). Trimming pared 3 bases from V and 1 base from J, leaving 15 bases between. CDR3 size: 16 residues. From germline, CDR1 is MNHEY and CDR2 SVGAGI. The CDR3 DNA is TGTGCCAGCAGTTATGGGAGGGGACTTCCGAACACTGAAGCTTTCTTT. As protein: CASSYGRGLPNTEAFF.

This chain connects TRBV18 to TRBJ2-7; 9 positions match TRBD1. The V gene end was trimmed by 3 bases and the J gene end by 6 bases; junction bases not matched to a gene: 12. Germline V gene lookup returns CDR1 KGHSH and CDR2 LQKENI. The CDR3 has 16 amino acids. CDR3 sequence reads: CASSPPGQGAVGEQYF. The CDR3 region has the DNA TGTGCCAGCTCACCCCCGGGACAGGGTGCGGTAGGCGAGCAGTACTTC.

This sequence joins TRBV19 and TRBJ2-7; no definite D call. The CDR3 spans 12 residues. With 2 bases removed from V and 5 bases from J, the gap between germline ends came to 7 bases. The germline gives CDR1 LNHDA, CDR2 SQIVND (reference sequence). CDR3 DNA sequence: TGTGCCAGTAGTATAATCGGTAACGAGCAGTACTTC. Translating gives CASSIIGNEQYF.

The chain couples TRBV19 to TRBJ1-4; D unresolved. Trimming took off 6 bases at V and 5 bases at J, with 13 bases between the two ends. CDR3 size: 14 residues. The germline CDR1 and CDR2 sequences are LNHDA and SQIVND (reference sequence). CDR3 bases: TGTGCCAGTAGCCTCGGTAGCCTGAATGAAAAACTGTTTTTT. This codes for CASSLGSLNEKLFF.